This T cell receptor beta chain was sequenced for a study of blood T cell repertoires in COVID-19. The wider study: The study drew acute and convalescent COVID-19 samples from the United States, Italy and Spain.

CDR3 length: 13 amino acids. In germline, CDR1 is MNHEY, CDR2 SVGAGI. Between the trimmed V and J ends, which lost 9 bases and 1 base, there was a span of 9 bases. Sequenced by immunoSEQ multiplex PCR; TCRdb stores in-frame clones only, minus some. The table records about 26,000 clones, approximately 90% of them present only once. The chain joins TRBV6-5 to TRBJ2-2; D ambiguous. This receptor was identified in a human donor in a cohort sampled during active COVID-19. Sequences were obtained from peripheral blood. CDR3 in DNA: TGTGCCAGTTTCTTTAGGAACACCGGGGAGCTGTTTTTT. Its protein product is CASFFRNTGELFF.